This T cell receptor (beta chain) is from a study of glioma-infiltrating T cells. Findings of the study overall: Very few CDR3 sequences were shared between tissue and blood. Tissue-blood divergence was below expectation in non-neoplastic patients, above in gliomas.

The iRepertoire nested amplicon-rescue multiplex PCR amplified TCR alpha and beta CDR3s from RNA. Using its own MiXCR run on the multiplex PCR reads, TCRdb lists one record per CDR3 protein. Among under 150,000 distinct CDR3 sequences listed, around 23% were seen once. V was clipped by 9 bases and J by 2 bases, with 14 bases between them. The CDR3 loop spans 14 amino acids. Germline loops: CDR1 LNHDA, CDR2 SQIVND (reference sequence). Note on this clonotype: What it recognizes is unknown.

J is TRBJ1-5 and V is TRBV19; D is uncertain. Material: glioma tissue, nonneoplastic brain tissue, or PBMCs (not recorded which). The sequence was obtained from a human donor with low-grade glioma or glioblastoma, undergoing nonglioma brain surgery, or in good health (not recorded which). This CDR3 reads CARRQRAGNQPQHF. The CDR3 DNA follows: TGTGCCAGGAGACAAAGGGCTGGCAATCAGCCCCAGCATTTT.